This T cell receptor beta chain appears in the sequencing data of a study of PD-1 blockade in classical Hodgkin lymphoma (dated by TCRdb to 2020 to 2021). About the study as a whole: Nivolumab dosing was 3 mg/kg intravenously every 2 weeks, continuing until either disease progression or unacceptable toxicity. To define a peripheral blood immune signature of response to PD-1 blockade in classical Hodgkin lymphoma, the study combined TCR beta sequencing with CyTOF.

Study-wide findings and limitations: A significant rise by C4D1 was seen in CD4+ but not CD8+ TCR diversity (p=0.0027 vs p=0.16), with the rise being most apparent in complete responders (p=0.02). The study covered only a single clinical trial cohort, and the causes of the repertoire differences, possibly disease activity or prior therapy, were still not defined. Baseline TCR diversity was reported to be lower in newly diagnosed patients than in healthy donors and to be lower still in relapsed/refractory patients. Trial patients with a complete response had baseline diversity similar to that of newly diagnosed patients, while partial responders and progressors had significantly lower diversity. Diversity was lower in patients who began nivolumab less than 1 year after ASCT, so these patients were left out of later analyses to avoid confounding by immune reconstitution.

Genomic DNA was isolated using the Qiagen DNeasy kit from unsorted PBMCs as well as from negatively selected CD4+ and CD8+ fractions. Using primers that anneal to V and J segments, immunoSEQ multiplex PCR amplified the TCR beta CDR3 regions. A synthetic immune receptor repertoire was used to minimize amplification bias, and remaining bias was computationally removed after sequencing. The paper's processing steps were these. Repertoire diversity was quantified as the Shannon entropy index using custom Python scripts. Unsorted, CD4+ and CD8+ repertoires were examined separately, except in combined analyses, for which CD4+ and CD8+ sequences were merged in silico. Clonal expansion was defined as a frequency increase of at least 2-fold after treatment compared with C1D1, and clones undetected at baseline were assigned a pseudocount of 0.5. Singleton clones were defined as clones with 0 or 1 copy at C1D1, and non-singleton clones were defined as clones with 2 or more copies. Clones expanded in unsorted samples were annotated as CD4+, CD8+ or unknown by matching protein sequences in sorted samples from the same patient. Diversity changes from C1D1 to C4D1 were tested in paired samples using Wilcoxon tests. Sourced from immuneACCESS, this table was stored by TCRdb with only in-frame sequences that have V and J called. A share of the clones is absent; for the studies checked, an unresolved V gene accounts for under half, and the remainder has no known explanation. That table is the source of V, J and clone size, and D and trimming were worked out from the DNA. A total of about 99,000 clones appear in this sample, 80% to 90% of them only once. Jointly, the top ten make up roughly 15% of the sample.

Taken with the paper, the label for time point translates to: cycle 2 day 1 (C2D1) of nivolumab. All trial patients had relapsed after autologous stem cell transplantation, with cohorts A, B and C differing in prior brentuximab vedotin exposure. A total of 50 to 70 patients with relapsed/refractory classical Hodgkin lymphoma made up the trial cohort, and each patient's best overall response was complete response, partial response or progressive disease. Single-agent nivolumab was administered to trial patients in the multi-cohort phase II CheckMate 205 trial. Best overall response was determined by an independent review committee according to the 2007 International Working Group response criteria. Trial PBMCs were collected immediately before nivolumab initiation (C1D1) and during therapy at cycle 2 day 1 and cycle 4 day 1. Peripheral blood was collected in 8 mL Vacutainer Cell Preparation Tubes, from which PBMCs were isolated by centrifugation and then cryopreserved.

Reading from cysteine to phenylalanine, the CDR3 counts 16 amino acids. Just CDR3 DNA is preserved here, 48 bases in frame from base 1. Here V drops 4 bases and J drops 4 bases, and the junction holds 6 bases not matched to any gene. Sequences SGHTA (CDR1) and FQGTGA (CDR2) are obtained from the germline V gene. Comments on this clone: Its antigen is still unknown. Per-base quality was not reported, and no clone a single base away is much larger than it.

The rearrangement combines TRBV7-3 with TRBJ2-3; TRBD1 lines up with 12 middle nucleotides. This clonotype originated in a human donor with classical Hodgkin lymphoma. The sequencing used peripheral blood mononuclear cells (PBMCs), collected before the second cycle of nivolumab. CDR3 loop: CASSSVGTGGADTQYF. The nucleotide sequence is TGTGCCAGCAGCTCCGTAGGGACAGGGGGCGCAGATACGCAGTATTTT. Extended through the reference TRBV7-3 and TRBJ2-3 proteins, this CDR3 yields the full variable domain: GAGVSQTPSNKVTEKGKYVELRCDPISGHTALYWYRQSLGQGPEFLIYFQGTGAADDSGLPNDRFFAVRPEGSVSTLKIQRTERGDSAVYLCASSSVGTGGADTQYFGPGTRLTVL.